This T cell receptor (beta chain) appears in the sequencing data of a study of cytotoxic CD8 clonotypes in ibrutinib-treated CLL. Study at large: A median around 12 months of treatment, range 6 to 36, preceded the collection of response samples. Samples yielded averages of around 280,000 productive templates and approximately 86,000 productive rearrangements. Study-wide findings and caveats: Clonality showed a rise at ibrutinib response that reversed toward baseline at progression. Public clonotypes were rare and shrank or held steady on treatment.

Details on this clone: What it binds is not known.

Assay used: immunoSEQ multiplex PCR; TCRdb lists only in-frame clones, some missing. The sample includes 270,000 or so clones, roughly three quarters of them seen just once. Germline loops: CDR1 SGHRS, CDR2 YFSETQ. Trimming removed 6 bases at V and 6 bases at J, with 15 bases between. This CDR3 is 13 amino acids long. The chain couples TRBV5-1 to TRBJ2-5; the D call may be TRBD1 or TRBD2 (5 bases each). The TCR was taken from a human donor with chronic lymphocytic leukemia. Sequenced material: PBMCs, taken at disease progression, from a patient treated with ibrutinib. The CDR3 DNA sequence: TGCGCCAGCAAGGGGATGAGGGAGCAGACCCAGTACTTC. Its protein is CASKGMREQTQYF.